This TCR beta chain was sequenced during a study of early T cells in non-severe SARS-CoV-2 infection. The CDR3 totals 17 residues. Individual cDNA molecules were tagged with unique molecular identifiers. TCRdb fed the 5' RACE reads into MiXCR, producing one record per CDR3 protein. The data hold about 60,000 distinct CDR3 sequences, with roughly 12% observed a single time. In its sample, this clonotype was seen a few times. Source material: whole blood. This sequence joins TRBV21-1 and TRBJ2-1; the table's D call TRBD2 went unverified against the DNA. TRBV21-1 is noted as a pseudogene. This receptor was identified in an adult who was a healthcare worker with PCR-confirmed SARS-CoV-2 infection or an uninfected control (not recorded which). In DNA, the CDR3 is TGTGCCAGCAGCAAGACTAGCGGATCGATGAAGGACAATGAGCAGTTCTTC. It specifies CASSKTSGSMKDNEQFF.